A single sample is the source of the 8 T cell receptor beta chains below, sequenced in a study of CDR3 diversity in severe acne. TCRdb analysed the PCR reads with MiXCR anew, one entry per CDR3 protein. The sample gives more than 85,000 distinct CDR3 sequences, 51% of which show up once; roughly an eighth is in the top ten. The specimen was blood. These receptors all stem from a male donor with acne.

This clonotype was observed at least ten times. The DNA for the CDR3 is TGCAGTGCTGGGAACAGGGAGGGAGGTGAAAAACTGTTTTTT. Residues: CSAGNREGGEKLFF. This chain uses TRBV20-1 with TRBJ1-4, with D possibly TRBD1 on 6 matching bases. Germline V lookup: CDR1 DFQATT, CDR2 SNEGSKA (reference sequence). Trimming removed 5 bases from V and 7 bases from J, with 17 bases in between. The CDR3 has 14 residues.

This chain connects TRBV5-4 to TRBJ2-7, with D possibly being TRBD2 (5 bases). The CDR3 contains 15 residues. Germline assignment: CDR1 SGHNT and CDR2 YYREEE (reference sequence). V gave up 4 bases and J gave up 7 bases, with 21 bases separating them. This CDR3 is CASSMGRALTGEQYF. Written as DNA, the CDR3 is TGTGCCAGCAGCATGGGCCGGGCCTTGACGGGGGAGCAGTACTTC. Variable domain in full (rest from reference TRBV5-4 and TRBJ2-7): ETGVTQSPTHLIKTRGQQVTLRCSSQSGHNTVSWYQQALGQGPQFIFQYYREEENGRGNFPPRFSGLQFPNYSSELNVNALELDDSALYLCASSMGRALTGEQYFGPGTRLTVT.

The rearrangement joins TRBV11-2 to TRBJ1-5, with D unresolved. Trimming took off 5 bases at V and 0 bases at J, with 14 bases between the two ends. From germline, CDR1 is SGHAT and CDR2 FQNNGV. This CDR3 contains 16 residues. The CDR3 DNA sequence: TGTGCCAGCAGCCCGATGGGAGCGAATAGCAATCAGCCCCAGCATTTT. It specifies CASSPMGANSNQPQHF.

This chain joins TRBV30 and TRBJ1-3; D unresolved. The germline CDR1 and CDR2 sequences are GTSNPN and SVGIG (reference sequence). Between the trimmed V and J ends, which lost 1 base and 5 bases, there was a span of 6 bases. The CDR3 consists of 12 residues. CDR3 coding DNA: TGTGCCTGGAGTGGGCATCGAAACACCATATATTTT. This gives the protein CAWSGHRNTIYF. The whole variable domain, filled in from reference TRBV30 and TRBJ1-3, reads SQTIHQWPATLVQPVGSPLSLECTVEGTSNPNLYWYRQAAGRGLQLLFYSVGIGQISSEVPQNLSASRPQDRQFILSSKKLLLSDSGFYLCAWSGHRNTIYFGEGSWLTVV.

This clonotype was picked up many times. V is TRBV7-9 and J is TRBJ1-6, with D perhaps TRBD1 (6 bases). Trimming shortened V by 3 bases and J by 6 bases, and 9 bases separated the two germline ends. The CDR3 covers 14 residues. Germline V gene sequence: CDR1 SEHNR, CDR2 FQNEAQ (reference sequence). The CDR3 DNA follows: TGTGCCAGCAGCTTTATGGACAGTAATTCACCCCTCCACTTT. Amino acids: CASSFMDSNSPLHF.

The chain joins TRBV20-1 to TRBJ1-4; D is unclear. The V gene lost 3 bases and the J gene lost 3 bases, with 11 bases spanning the gap. The CDR3 is 14 amino acids. In germline, CDR1 is DFQATT, CDR2 SNEGSKA (reference sequence). The CDR3 is CSARPMWANEKLFF. In DNA, the CDR3 is TGCAGTGCTAGGCCGATGTGGGCTAATGAAAAACTGTTTTTT.

This CDR3 is CASSRLPRLAGGAGELFF. CDR3 nucleotides: TGCGCCAGCAGCCGCCTCCCAAGACTAGCGGGAGGGGCCGGGGAGCTGTTTTTT. J is TRBJ2-2 and V is TRBV4-1; 14 nucleotides align to TRBD2. Germline loops: CDR1 MGHRA, CDR2 YSYEKL. This CDR3 comprises 18 residues. The trim removed 4 bases at V and 6 bases at J, leaving 10 bases unmatched.

The V call is TRBV20-1, the J call TRBJ2-7; 7 positions match TRBD2. Germline CDR1 is DFQATT and CDR2 is SNEGSKA (reference sequence). V trimming: 4 bases; J trimming: 2 bases; junction bases outside the gene matches: 5. The CDR3 sequence is 13 residues long. The CDR3 DNA is TGCAGTGCTATACAGGCGGGAGCCTACGAGCAGTACGTC. It yields the protein CSAIQAGAYEQYV.